The text below deals with one T cell receptor beta chain. The specificity of this receptor is unknown. No much larger clone exists at a distance of one base, and base qualities are not known. RNA was extracted using the RNeasy kit, and roughly 0.45 to 1 ug of the RNA was reverse transcribed with random hexamers. The immunoSEQ multiplex PCR assay, which covers 54 Vbeta and 13 Jbeta segments, was used to amplify TCR beta CDR3 regions. To correct PCR amplification bias, a synthetic template baseline was used for both primer optimization and computational correction. As for the authors' bioinformatics: Only productive sequences were kept, with reads annotated to V, D and J genes according to IMGT and analyzed in immunoSEQ Analyzer. Clonality was calculated as one minus the Shannon entropy normalized by log2 of the number of productive unique sequences. Public and private clones were assessed among the 100 most prevalent clones of each patient and control. Clones were defined as Susac-specific when absent from the healthy and MS cohorts, from 1052 published viral clones and from other ImmuneACCESS disease sequences. The public sequencing data were trimmed at Q25 with fastp and processed into clonotypes with MiXCR by TCRdb, which kept only in-frame beta chains. Identical CDR3 protein sequences are pooled into one entry, listed with their most common genes and DNA. Here the V and J calls rest on TCRdb's processing, not on the authors' analysis. The sample table shows 300,000 to 350,000 distinct CDR3 sequences, and 92% are seen once. 0.065% of the sample comes from the top ten.

This sample was taken from a study of CD8 T cells in Susac syndrome (dated by TCRdb to between 2018 and 2021). Regarding the research as a whole: The study used repertoire sequencing to test whether antigen drove CD8+ T cell activation and differentiation in Susac syndrome. What the authors observed across the whole study: The TCR sequencing and HLA analysis was acknowledged to have included a relatively small number of individuals.

CDR1 and CDR2 are drawn from the germline V gene (reference sequence): MNHNY, SVGAGI. From cysteine to phenylalanine, the CDR3 is 14 amino acids long. The DNA shown is the 42-base CDR3, in frame from base 1. V is cut by 6 bases and J by 5 bases, and the space between the germline ends is 16 bases. Peripheral blood CD8+ and CD4+ T cells from healthy donors, Susac syndrome patients and multiple sclerosis patients were profiled by high-throughput TCR beta sequencing. Multiple sclerosis controls were treatment-naive patients with stable or active relapsing-remitting disease fulfilling revised McDonald criteria. Bulk CD8+ and CD4+ T cells were purified magnetically by negative isolation, whereas CD8+ TEMRA cells were enriched by FACS. Blood was drawn into EDTA tubes, processed within 24 hours, and PBMCs were isolated by density gradient centrifugation. PBMCs intended for TCR sequencing were cryopreserved in liquid nitrogen and thawed later in a water bath at 37 degrees C. The sorted or isolated CD4+, CD8+ and CD8+ TEMRA cells had a purity of 90% or higher.

The sequenced sample consisted of CD4+ T cells from PBMCs. The V and J segments used are TRBV6-6 and TRBJ1-2, with TRBD1 as a weak D call on 5 bases. This sequence was found in a human donor with multiple sclerosis. DNA sequence: TGTGCCAGCAGCATACCAGGGATCCGATATGGCTACACCTTC. This codes for CASSIPGIRYGYTF.